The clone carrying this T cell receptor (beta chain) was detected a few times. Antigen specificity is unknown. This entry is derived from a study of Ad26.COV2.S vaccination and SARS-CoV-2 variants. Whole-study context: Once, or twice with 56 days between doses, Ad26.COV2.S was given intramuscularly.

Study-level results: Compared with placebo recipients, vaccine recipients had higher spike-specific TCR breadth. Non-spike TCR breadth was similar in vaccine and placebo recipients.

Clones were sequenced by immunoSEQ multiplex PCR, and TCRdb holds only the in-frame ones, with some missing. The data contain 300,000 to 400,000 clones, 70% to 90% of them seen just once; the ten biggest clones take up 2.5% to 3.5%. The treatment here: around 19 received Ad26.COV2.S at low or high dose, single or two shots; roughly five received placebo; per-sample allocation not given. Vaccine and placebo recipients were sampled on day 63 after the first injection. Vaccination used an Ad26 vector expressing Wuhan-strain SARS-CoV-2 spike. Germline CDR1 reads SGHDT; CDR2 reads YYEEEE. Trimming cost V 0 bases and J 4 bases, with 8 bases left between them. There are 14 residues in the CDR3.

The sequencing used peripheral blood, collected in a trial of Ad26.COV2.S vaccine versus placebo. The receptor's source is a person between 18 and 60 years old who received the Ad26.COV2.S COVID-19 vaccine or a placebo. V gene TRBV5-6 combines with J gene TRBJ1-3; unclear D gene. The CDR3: CASSLGVAGNTIYF. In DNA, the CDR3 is TGTGCCAGCAGCTTGGGGGTGGCAGGAAACACCATATATTTT. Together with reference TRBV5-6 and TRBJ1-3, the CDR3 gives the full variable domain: DAGVTQSPTHLIKTRGQQVTLRCSPKSGHDTVSWYQQALGQGPQFIFQYYEEEERQRGNFPDRFSGHQFPNYSSELNVNALLLGDSALYLCASSLGVAGNTIYFGEGSWLTVV.